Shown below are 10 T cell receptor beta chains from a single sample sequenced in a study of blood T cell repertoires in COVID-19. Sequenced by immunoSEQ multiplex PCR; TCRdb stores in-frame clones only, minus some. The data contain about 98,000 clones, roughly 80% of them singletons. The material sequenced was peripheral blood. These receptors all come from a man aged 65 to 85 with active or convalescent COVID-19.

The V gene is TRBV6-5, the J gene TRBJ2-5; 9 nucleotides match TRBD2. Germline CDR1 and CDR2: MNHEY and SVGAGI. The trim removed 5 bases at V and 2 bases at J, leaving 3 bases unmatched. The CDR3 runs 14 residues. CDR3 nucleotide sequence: TGTGCCAGCAGTCAGGCGGGGGGGCAAGAGACCCAGTACTTC. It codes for CASSQAGGQETQYF.

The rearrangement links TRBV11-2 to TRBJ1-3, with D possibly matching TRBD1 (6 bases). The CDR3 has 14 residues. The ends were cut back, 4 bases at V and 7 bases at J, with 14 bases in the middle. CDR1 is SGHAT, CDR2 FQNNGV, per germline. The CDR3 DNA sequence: TGTGCCAGCAGCTCCTCACAGGGACGCAACACCATATATTTT. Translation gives CASSSSQGRNTIYF.

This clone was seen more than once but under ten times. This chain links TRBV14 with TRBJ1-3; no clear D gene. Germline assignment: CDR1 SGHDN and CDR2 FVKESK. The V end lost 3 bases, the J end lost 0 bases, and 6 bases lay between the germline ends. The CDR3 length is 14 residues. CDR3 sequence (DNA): TGTGCCAGCAGCCACGATAGCTCTGGAAACACCATATATTTT. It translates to CASSHDSSGNTIYF.

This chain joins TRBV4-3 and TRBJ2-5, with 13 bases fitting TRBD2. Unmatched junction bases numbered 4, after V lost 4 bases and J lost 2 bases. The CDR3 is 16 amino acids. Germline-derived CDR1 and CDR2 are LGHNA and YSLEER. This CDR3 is CASSLELAGGQETQYF. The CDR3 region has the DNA TGCGCCAGCAGCCTCGAACTAGCGGGGGGGCAAGAGACCCAGTACTTC.

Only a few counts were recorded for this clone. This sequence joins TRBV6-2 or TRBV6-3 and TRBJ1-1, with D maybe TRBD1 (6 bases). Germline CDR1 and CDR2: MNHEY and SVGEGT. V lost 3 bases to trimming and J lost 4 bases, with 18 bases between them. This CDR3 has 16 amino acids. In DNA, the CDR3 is TGTGCCAGCAGTTATGGGTCGACAGGATGGATCACTGAAGCTTTCTTT. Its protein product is CASSYGSTGWITEAFF.

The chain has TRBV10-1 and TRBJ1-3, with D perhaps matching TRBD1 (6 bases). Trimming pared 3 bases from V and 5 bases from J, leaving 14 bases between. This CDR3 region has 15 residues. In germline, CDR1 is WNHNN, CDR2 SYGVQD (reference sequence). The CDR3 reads CASSESLGTRNTIYF. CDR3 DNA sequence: TGCGCCAGCAGTGAATCGCTGGGGACAAGAAACACCATATATTTT.

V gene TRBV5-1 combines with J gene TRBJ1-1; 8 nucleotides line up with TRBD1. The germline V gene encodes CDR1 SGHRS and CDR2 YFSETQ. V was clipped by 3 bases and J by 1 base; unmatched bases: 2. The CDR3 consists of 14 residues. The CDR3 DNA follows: TGCGCCAGCAGCTCCGGACAGGGGAACACTGAAGCTTTCTTT. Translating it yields CASSSGQGNTEAFF. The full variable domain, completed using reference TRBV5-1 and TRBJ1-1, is KAGVTQTPRYLIKTRGQQVTLSCSPISGHRSVSWYQQTPGQGLQFLFEYFSETQRNKGNFPGRFSGRQFSNSRSEMNVSTLELGDSALYLCASSSGQGNTEAFFGQGTRLTVV.

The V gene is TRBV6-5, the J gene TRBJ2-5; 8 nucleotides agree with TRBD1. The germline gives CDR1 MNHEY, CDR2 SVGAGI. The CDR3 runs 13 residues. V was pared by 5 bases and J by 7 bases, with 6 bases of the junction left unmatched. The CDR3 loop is CASSRDRSVTQYF. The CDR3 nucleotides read TGTGCCAGCAGTAGGGACAGGTCTGTGACCCAGTACTTC.

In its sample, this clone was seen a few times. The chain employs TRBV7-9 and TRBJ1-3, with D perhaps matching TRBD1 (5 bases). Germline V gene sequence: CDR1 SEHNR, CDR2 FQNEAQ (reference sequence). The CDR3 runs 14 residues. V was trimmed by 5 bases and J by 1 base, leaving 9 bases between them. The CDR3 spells CASSPTVSGNTIYF. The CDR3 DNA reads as TGTGCCAGCAGCCCGACAGTTTCTGGAAACACCATATATTTT.

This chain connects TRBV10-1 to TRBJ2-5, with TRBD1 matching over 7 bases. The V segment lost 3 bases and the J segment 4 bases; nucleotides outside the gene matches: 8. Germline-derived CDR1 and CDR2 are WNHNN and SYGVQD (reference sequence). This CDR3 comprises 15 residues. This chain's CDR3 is CASSENRGSAETQYF. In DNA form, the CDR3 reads TGCGCCAGCAGTGAAAACAGGGGATCGGCAGAGACCCAGTACTTC.